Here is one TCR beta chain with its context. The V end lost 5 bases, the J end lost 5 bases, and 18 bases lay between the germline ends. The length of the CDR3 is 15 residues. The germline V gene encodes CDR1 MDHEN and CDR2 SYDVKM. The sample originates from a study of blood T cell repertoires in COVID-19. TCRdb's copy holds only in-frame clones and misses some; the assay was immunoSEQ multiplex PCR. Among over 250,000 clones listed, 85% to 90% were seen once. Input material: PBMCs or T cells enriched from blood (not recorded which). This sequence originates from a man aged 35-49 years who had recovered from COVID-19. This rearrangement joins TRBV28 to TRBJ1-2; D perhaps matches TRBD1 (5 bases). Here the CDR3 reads CASSLTGSTSYGYTF. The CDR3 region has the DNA TGTGCCAGCAGTCTCACAGGAAGCACCTCGTATGGCTACACCTTC.